This T cell receptor (beta chain) was captured in a study of cytomegalovirus exposure and HLA in healthy donors. Amplification used 60 Vbeta primers and 13 Jbeta primers. Libraries were prepared by immunoSEQ multiplex PCR; TCRdb keeps only in-frame clonotypes and omits some of them. This table holds about 61,000 clones, 80% to 90% found once. The CDR3 is made up of 12 amino acids. CDR1 and CDR2 (germline): MNHNS, SASEGT. V shed 2 bases and J shed 6 bases, with 5 bases lying between them. The chain uses TRBV6-1 and TRBJ1-5; D is unclear. The sequenced sample was PBMCs. The clonotype was recovered from a man aged 18 to 30 in good health and CMV-seronegative. The CDR3: CASSESGQPQHF. CDR3 nucleotide sequence: TGTGCCAGCAGTGAATCGGGTCAGCCCCAGCATTTT.